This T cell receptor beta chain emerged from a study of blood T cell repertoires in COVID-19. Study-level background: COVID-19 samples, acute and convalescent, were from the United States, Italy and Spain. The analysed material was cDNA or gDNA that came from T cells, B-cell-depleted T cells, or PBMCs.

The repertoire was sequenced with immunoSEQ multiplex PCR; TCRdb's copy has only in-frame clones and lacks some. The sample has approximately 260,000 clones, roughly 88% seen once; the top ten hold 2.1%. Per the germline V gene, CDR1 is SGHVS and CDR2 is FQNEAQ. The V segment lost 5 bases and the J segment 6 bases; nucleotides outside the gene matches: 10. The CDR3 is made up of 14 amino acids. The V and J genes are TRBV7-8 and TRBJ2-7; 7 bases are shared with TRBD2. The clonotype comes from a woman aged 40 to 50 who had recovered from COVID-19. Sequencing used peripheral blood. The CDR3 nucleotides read TGTGCCAGCAGCCGCGCCGGGGGAGGGTCCGAGCAGTACTTC. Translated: CASSRAGGGSEQYF.